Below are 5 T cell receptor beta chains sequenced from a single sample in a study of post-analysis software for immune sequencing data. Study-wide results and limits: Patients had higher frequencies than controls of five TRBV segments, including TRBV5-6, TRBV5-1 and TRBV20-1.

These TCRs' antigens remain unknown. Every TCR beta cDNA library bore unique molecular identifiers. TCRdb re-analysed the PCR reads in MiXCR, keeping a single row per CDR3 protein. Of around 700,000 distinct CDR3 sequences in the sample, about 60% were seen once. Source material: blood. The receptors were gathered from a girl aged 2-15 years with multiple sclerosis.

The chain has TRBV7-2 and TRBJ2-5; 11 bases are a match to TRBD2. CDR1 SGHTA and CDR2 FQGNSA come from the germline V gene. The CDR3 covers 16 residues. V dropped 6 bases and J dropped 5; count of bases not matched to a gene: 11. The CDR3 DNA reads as TGTGCCAGCAGTCCACTGACTAGCGGGGAGGGTGAGACCCAGTACTTC. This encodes CASSPLTSGEGETQYF.

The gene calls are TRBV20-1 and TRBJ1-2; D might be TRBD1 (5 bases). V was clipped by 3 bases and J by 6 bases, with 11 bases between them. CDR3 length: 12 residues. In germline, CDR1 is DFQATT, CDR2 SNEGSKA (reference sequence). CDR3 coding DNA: TGCAGTGCTAGCGACGGGGACCATGGCTACACCTTC. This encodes CSASDGDHGYTF.

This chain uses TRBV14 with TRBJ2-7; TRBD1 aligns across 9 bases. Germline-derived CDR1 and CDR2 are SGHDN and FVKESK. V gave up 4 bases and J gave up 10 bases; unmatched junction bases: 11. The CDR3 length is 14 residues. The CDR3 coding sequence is TGTGCCAGCAGCCGATATCCGGGACAGGGATATCAGTACTTC. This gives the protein CASSRYPGQGYQYF.

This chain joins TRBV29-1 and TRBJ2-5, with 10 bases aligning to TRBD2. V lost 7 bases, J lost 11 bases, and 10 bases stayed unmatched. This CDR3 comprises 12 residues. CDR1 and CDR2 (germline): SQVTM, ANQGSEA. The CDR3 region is CSGAGGLNEQYF. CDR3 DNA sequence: TGCAGCGGAGCGGGGGGGCTAAATGAGCAGTACTTC.

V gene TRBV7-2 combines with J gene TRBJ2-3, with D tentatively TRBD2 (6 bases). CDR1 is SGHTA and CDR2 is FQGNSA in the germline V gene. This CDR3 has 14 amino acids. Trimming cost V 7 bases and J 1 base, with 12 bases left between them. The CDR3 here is CASKLAIGTDTQYF. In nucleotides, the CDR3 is TGTGCCAGCAAACTAGCCATCGGCACAGATACGCAGTATTTT.